The clone carrying this T cell receptor beta chain appeared a few times. The antigen remains undetermined. The germline gene is not matched at one end of the junction; a read error may be the cause. The data are from a study of cytomegalovirus exposure and HLA in healthy donors. Regarding the study as a whole: Presence/absence analysis assumed near-uniform sequencing depth across donors.

The PCR was carried out with 60 Vbeta primers and 13 Jbeta primers. Repertoires were generated with immunoSEQ multiplex PCR, while TCRdb's copy carries only in-frame clones and drops some. Seen here are over 120,000 clones, 65% to 80% observed once, and the top ten hold roughly 3.8%. CDR3 length: 16 residues. Germline V gene sequence: CDR1 SSHAT, CDR2 FNYEAQ (reference sequence). Sequencing was performed on PBMCs. This sequence originates from a male donor in good health and CMV-seronegative. The rearrangement uses TRBV7-7 and TRBJ2-5, with 7 bases lining up with TRBD2. In DNA form, the CDR3 reads TGTGCTAGCAGCTTAGGGCTAGCGGTCTACCAAGAGACCCAGTACTTC. It codes for CASSLGLAVYQETQYF.